What follows describes a single TCR beta chain. The antigen is unknown. This specimen belongs to a study of cytomegalovirus exposure and HLA in healthy donors. The donors comprised healthy bone marrow donors. Primers included in the PCR were 60 Vbeta and 13 Jbeta primers. TCRdb keeps only in-frame clones here, not all; method: immunoSEQ multiplex PCR. Of some 160,000 clones listed, 60% to 80% were seen once; the top ten hold over 1.1%. Study results and caveats: Another analysis was done later, and it associated around 17,000 TCR beta sequences with HLA alleles at 0.05 false discovery rate.

The receptor was derived from a male donor in good health and CMV-seronegative. The source material was PBMCs.

The CDR3 spells CAMTGQGSYEQYF. The DNA for the CDR3 is TGTGCCATGACGGGACAGGGGTCCTACGAGCAGTACTTC. The rearrangement links TRBV5-4 to TRBJ2-7; 10 bases map to TRBD1. Per the germline V gene, CDR1 is SGHNT and CDR2 is YYREEE (reference sequence). Trimming took 9 bases from V and 1 from J; bases not matched to a gene: 4. CDR3 length: 13 amino acids.